This paragraph reports one T cell receptor beta chain. Its binding antigen is unknown. No qualities accompany the bases; no much larger clone lies one base away. These data come from a study of cytomegalovirus exposure and HLA in healthy donors (dated by TCRdb to 2016 to 2017). Regarding the research as a whole: An earlier analysis of a few hundred of the donors reported approximately 260 Gb of sequence data and around 120 million unique TCR beta sequences obtained from some 200 million T cells. Roughly 300 gigabases of sequencing data and approximately 91 million unique TCR sequences made up an early release that covered some 640 HLA-typed donors. Of the roughly 390 genotyped donors, 65% to 90% fell in the genetic ancestry cluster associated with self-reported Caucasian donors. The study aimed to test whether signatures of past pathogen exposure could be identified by cataloging public T cell receptors. Using immunosequencing, the study profiled T cell repertoires from 550 to 750 subjects and related those repertoires to cytomegalovirus serostatus. Besides the first cohort of roughly 640 subjects, a separate validation cohort made up of over 95 different subjects was used. To predict cytomegalovirus infection status, the study brought together high-throughput TCR immunosequencing, statistical association of individual TCRs with disease status, and machine learning. A later analysis re-examined previously published TCR beta repertoires from just over 650 donors and added high-resolution HLA genotyping to investigate patterns of TCR occurrence. The later analysis used no new phenotypic data to find candidate immune exposures, relying instead on TCR beta sequences and their occurrence across donors. In an earlier analysis of more than 550 of the donors, high-throughput TCR beta sequencing was used to judge whether each TCR beta V gene segment behaved as functional or pseudogenic. Donor age, sex, ethnicity and CMV serostatus were compiled together with the repertoire data. A later genetic analysis used genome-wide SNP genotypes for about three fifths of the roughly 700 donors, treating that subset as a discovery cohort. Every repertoire in the discovery cohort had been generated on one and the same sequencing platform. HLA typing included class I and class II loci at four-digit resolution. The number of typed donors differed by locus: about 620-630 for A, B, C, DRB1 and DQB1; 500 to 550 for DQA1; some 610 for DPA1; and around 490 for DPB1. Roughly five DR-DQ haplotypes were handled as single units for association and clustering because linkage in the cohort was strong. Among a few hundred genotyped donors of the cohort, an average of about 240,000 unique TCR beta nucleotide sequences were sequenced per donor, roughly a sixth of them non-productive. General study outcomes and caveats: Compared with the approximately 600-donor mean, donors in an Asian-associated ancestry cluster had fewer N-insertions in productive TCRs, according to a later genetic analysis. A cluster of highly shared sequence variants was judged likely to be a technical artifact of the sequencing pipeline. This cohort had only TCR beta chains sequenced, and the lack of alpha or paired-chain data limited which features could be detected. Roughly 15 rarely observed V segments, including chromosome 9 orphons, were excluded from the earlier analysis of several hundred of the donors because counts were too low. In a later analysis, most CMV-associated TCR beta chains were found to appear HLA-restricted, with HLA associations seemingly driven largely by CMV exposure. Sequencing depth was assumed to be roughly uniform across donors in the presence/absence analyses, though that assumption may not hold. A further reported finding was that TCR beta sequences accurately predicted the HLA-A and HLA-B alleles for most subjects in the first cohort. Linkage disequilibrium might explain the correlated functional status among segregating V segments, but an unknown experimental factor could not be ruled out. The 87-base-pair reads could not distinguish some IMGT-functional V segments, including TRBV6-2 and TRBV6-3, so those segments were excluded. In a later genetic analysis, a missense DCLRE1C variant was associated with V-gene and J-gene trimming of TCR beta chains, and the association was replicated in an independent cohort. Several of the top co-occurrence clusters appeared to be linked to parvovirus B19, influenza, CMV and Epstein-Barr virus, according to a later analysis. Most TCR sequences were seen in very few donors, while some public TCRs were found in many individuals. In a later analysis, TCR association rates were found to vary across HLA loci, with the most associated TCRs seen for DRB1 alleles and the fewest for HLA-C alleles. In an earlier analysis of about 600 of the donors, most TCR beta V segments appeared in productive rearrangements about 87% or about 30% of the time, broadly matching IMGT annotations. In a later analysis, HLA-associated TCR beta chains showed more clonal expansion and lower generation probabilities than non-associated chains that were equally common. When HLA alleles, especially DR and DQ, strongly co-occurred, attributing TCR associations to individual alleles was difficult. The study gave a list of around 170 TCR beta chains associated with cytomegalovirus. Specific HLA alleles were associated with 15,000 to 20,000 TCR beta sequences at a false discovery rate of 0.05 in a later analysis. In vitro tests confirmed that a few of the cytomegalovirus-associated TCR beta chains recognize cytomegalovirus antigens. HLA typing was unavailable for some donors at each locus, so association tests used only the typed subset. According to the authors, the approach could potentially be generalized to other disease states and immunological phenotypes. In both the original and validation cohorts, the classifier was reported to diagnose cytomegalovirus status with high specificity and sensitivity. The only immune exposure information available for the cohort was CMV serostatus.

The cohort was made up of 650 to 700 healthy bone marrow donors. At the time of sampling, all cohort members were nominally healthy, though unrecorded immune exposures were likely present. The donor was CMV seronegative and was included in the group of several hundred seronegative cohort members. Every donor gave a peripheral blood sample, and the peripheral blood mononuclear cells from that sample were used for TCR beta sequencing. Genomic DNA extraction from the blood cell samples was performed with the Qiagen DNeasy Blood Extraction Kit. The CDR3, cysteine through phenylalanine, is 14 amino acids long. Only the CDR3 DNA stays, 42 bases, in frame from base 1. V ends up 4 bases short and J 5 bases short, with an unmatched junction base count of 6. CDR1 and CDR2, per the germline V gene, are WSHSY and SAAADI. Library method: the immunoSEQ multiplex PCR assay. The multiplex PCR relied on a mix of 60 forward primers for TCR Vbeta segments and 13 reverse primers for TCR Jbeta segments. The CDR3 region of rearranged TCR beta genes was amplified from genomic DNA with a multiplex PCR assay. The Illumina HiSeq System was used to sequence the amplified TCR beta libraries as 87-base-pair reads. As for how the authors treated the data: In a later analysis, tens of millions of unique TCR beta chains were counted across the approximately 670 repertoires, and roughly 10 million of these chains were shared by at least two donors. To remove PCR and sequencing errors, raw reads were error-corrected and collapsed into unique sequences using a nearest-neighbor algorithm that merged closely related sequences. To assign V, D and J gene segments, CDR3 sequences were aligned to IMGT reference sequences. Each retained sequence needed at least a six-nucleotide match to both a V gene segment and a J gene segment. Rearrangements were classified as productive when the CDR3 lacked stop codons and remained in frame with V and J, and all other rearrangements were classified as non-productive. Following IMGT convention, CDR3 was defined as the stretch from the second conserved V-encoded cysteine to the conserved J-encoded phenylalanine. Sequences without an unambiguous match to a single V gene segment were excluded from the earlier analysis of about 630 of the donors. In an earlier analysis of around 590 of the donors, a V segment was called functional when productive rearrangements were above 56.7%, and segregating when the standard deviation between donors exceeded 5%. To diagnose cytomegalovirus status from the catalog of TCR beta chain sequences, a statistical classification framework was built. In a later analysis, TCR nucleotide sequences were compared against IMGT/GENE-DB human TR gene sequences so that V and J genes could be assigned. The TCRdist pipeline was used in a later analysis to assign CDR3 sequences and most-parsimonious VDJ recombination scenarios. In a later analysis, each TCR beta chain was defined by its CDR3 amino acid sequence together with its V-gene family, and reads without a unique V-gene family were excluded. A later analysis removed 550 to 650 highly shared, low-generation-probability nucleotide sequences to deal with suspected cross-contamination and a sequencing artifact. In a later analysis, a clonal expansion index was calculated for each public chain from normalized within-repertoire ranks of inferred template counts. In a later analysis, generation probabilities were computed using a VDJ recombination model fitted to out-of-frame rearrangements, and the results were checked against IGoR. In a later analysis, hypergeometric tests were used to score TCR-TCR, TCR-HLA and TCR-CMV co-occurrence, with a repertoire-size bias correction applied to TCR pairs. A later analysis estimated false discovery rates by permuting HLA or CMV assignments 20 times. In a later analysis, co-occurring TCRs were grouped using DBSCAN, with TCRdist sequence similarity added in when clustering inside HLA-allele-positive subsets. Repertoires with fewer than 30,000 or more than 120,000 public chains, plus five repertoires with anomalous nucleotide sharing, were excluded from co-occurrence clustering. TCRdb obtained this table from immuneACCESS and retained in-frame rearrangements with V and J assigned. These tables miss some clones; where compared with another copy, unresolved V genes account for less than half of the shortfall, and the remainder is unexplained. The V and J calls and clone size are taken from that table; D and trimming were inferred from the DNA. This sample gives some 160,000 clones in total; approximately 80% of them show up just once. The top ten constitute more than 1.5% of the sample.

Sequenced sample: PBMCs. This clonotype originated in a woman between 18 and 29 years old in good health and CMV-seronegative. This chain is built from TRBV10-2 and TRBJ2-5; TRBD1 agrees with 8 junctional bases. The nucleotide sequence is TGCGCCAGCAGTGCCTCAGGGGGCTACGAGACCCAGTACTTC. This translates into CASSASGGYETQYF.